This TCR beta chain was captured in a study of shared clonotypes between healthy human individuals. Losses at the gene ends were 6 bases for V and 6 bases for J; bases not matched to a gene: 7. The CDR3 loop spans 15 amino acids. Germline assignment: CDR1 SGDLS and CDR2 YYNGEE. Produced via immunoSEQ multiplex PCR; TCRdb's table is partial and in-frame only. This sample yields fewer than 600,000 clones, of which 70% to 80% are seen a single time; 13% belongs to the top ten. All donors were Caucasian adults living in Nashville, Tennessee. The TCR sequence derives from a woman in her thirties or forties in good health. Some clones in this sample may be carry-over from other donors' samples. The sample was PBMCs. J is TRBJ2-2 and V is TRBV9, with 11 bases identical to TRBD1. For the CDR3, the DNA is TGTGCCAGCAACATGCCGGGACAGGGGGCCGGGGAGCTGTTTTTT. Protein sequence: CASNMPGQGAGELFF.